Presented here are 8 T cell receptor beta chains from one specimen sequenced in a study of T cells expressing NK-cell markers. TCRdb reanalyzed the 5' RACE reads and collapses them to one entry per CDR3 protein, without DNA. This sample's table reports about 460,000 distinct CDR3 sequences. The source material was blood T cells: a sorted CD56 or NKG2C T cell subset, CD4+ or CD8+ T cells, or bulk PBMC T cells (not recorded which). Source of these receptors: a woman in her fifties or sixties in good health.

CDR3 sequence: CASGEGGAAGELFF. This chain joins TRBV5-1 and TRBJ2-2; lacking DNA, the TRBD1 call made by TCRdb goes unchecked. There are 14 residues in the CDR3. Germline lookup yields CDR1 SGHRS and CDR2 YFSETQ. Drawing the rest from reference TRBV5-1 and TRBJ2-2, the complete variable domain is KAGVTQTPRYLIKTRGQQVTLSCSPISGHRSVSWYQQTPGQGLQFLFEYFSETQRNKGNFPGRFSGRQFSNSRSEMNVSTLELGDSALYLCASGEGGAAGELFFGEGSRLTVL.

V and J are TRBV15 and TRBJ1-5; without DNA, the TCRdb call of TRBD1 cannot be checked. CDR3 length equals 14 residues. The germline V gene encodes CDR1 LNHNV and CDR2 YYDKDF (reference sequence). CDR3 in amino acids: CATHPSGVGQPQHF. The entire variable domain, with the rest obtained from reference TRBV15 and TRBJ1-5, is as follows: DAMVIQNPRYQVTQFGKPVTLSCSQTLNHNVMYWYQQKSSQAPKLLFHYYDKDFNNEADTPDNFQSRRPNTSFCFLDIRSPGLGDTAMYLCATHPSGVGQPQHFGDGTRLSIL.

The genes are TRBV10-3 and TRBJ2-1; the TCRdb call, TRBD2, lacks DNA for checking. Per germline, CDR1 ENHRY and CDR2 SYGVKD. The CDR3 sequence is 17 residues long. This chain's CDR3 is CAIRDNHRGTADNEQFF.

The chain links TRBV4-1 to TRBJ2-2. The CDR3 length is 17 residues. CDR1 is MGHRA, CDR2 YSYEKL, per germline. The CDR3 region is CASSQESGLLVAGELFF.

The chain carries TRBV30 and TRBJ2-6. Per the germline V gene, CDR1 is GTSNPN and CDR2 is SVGIG (reference sequence). The CDR3 has 13 residues. This CDR3 is CARSGSGANVLTF. Looking up the rest from reference TRBV30 and TRBJ2-6 gives the full variable domain: SQTIHQWPATLVQPVGSPLSLECTVEGTSNPNLYWYRQAAGRGLQLLFYSVGIGQISSEVPQNLSASRPQDRQFILSSKKLLLSDSGFYLCARSGSGANVLTFGAGSRLTVL.

The chain recombines TRBV5-1 with TRBJ2-2; as DNA is missing, the TRBD1 call by TCRdb cannot be tested. CDR3 length: 14 residues. CDR1 is SGHRS and CDR2 is YFSETQ in the germline V gene. The CDR3 here is CASIDRANTGELFF.

The chain has TRBV5-1 and TRBJ1-2. Germline assignment: CDR1 SGHRS and CDR2 YFSETQ. The CDR3 has 13 amino acids. The CDR3 here is CASSPLRDYGYTF. The full variable domain, completed using reference TRBV5-1 and TRBJ1-2, is KAGVTQTPRYLIKTRGQQVTLSCSPISGHRSVSWYQQTPGQGLQFLFEYFSETQRNKGNFPGRFSGRQFSNSRSEMNVSTLELGDSALYLCASSPLRDYGYTFGSGTRLTVV.

The rearrangement links TRBV9 to TRBJ2-3; TCRdb picks TRBD2, but there is no DNA to check that call. The germline CDR1 and CDR2 sequences are SGDLS and YYNGEE. CDR3 length equals 16 residues. This CDR3 is CASSARSGSPTDTQYF.